The 14 T cell receptor beta chains below were found in one sample sequenced in a study of technical replicates of blood from a few donors (dated by TCRdb to 2017 to 2019). The library was prepared using the immunoSEQ multiplex PCR assay. This is the immuneACCESS table as TCRdb keeps it, with only in-frame sequences that have V and J called. A part of the clones is gone; compared with another copy, unresolved V genes explain less than half, and the rest is unexplained. The sample records some 70,000 clones, around 95% of which are singletons. The ten most abundant clones make up less than 0.3% of the sample. The sample was T cells isolated from PBMCs. The receptors were sampled from a human donor in good health.

The chain has TRBV7-9 and TRBJ2-7, with D possibly TRBD2 on 5 matching bases. V lost 8 bases and J 3 bases, leaving 17 bases between the germline ends. Germline V gene sequence: CDR1 SEHNR, CDR2 FQNEAQ (reference sequence). This CDR3 comprises 14 residues. CDR3 coding DNA: TGTGCCAGCTCCGAGGGCAGGAGTTACTACGAGCAGTACTTC. It yields the protein CASSEGRSYYEQYF.

The V gene is TRBV19, the J gene TRBJ1-5; 7 nucleotides agree with TRBD1. This CDR3 contains 15 residues. The V and J ends lost 3 bases and 4 bases, in that order; junction bases with no gene match: 6. Germline CDR1 and CDR2: LNHDA and SQIVND (reference sequence). Here the CDR3 reads CASSMGQRINQPQHF. The CDR3 bases are TGTGCCAGTAGTATGGGACAGAGAATAAATCAGCCCCAGCATTTT.

This rearrangement joins TRBV5-4 to TRBJ2-5; 11 bases align to TRBD2. The CDR3 runs to 16 residues. Germline CDR1 and CDR2: SGHNT and YYREEE (reference sequence). With V trimmed by 4 bases and J by 2 bases, 7 bases remained unmatched. DNA for the CDR3: TGTGCCAGCAGCCCCGGGACTAGCGGAGGTCAAGAGACCCAGTACTTC. Its protein is CASSPGTSGGQETQYF. Complete variable domain (other parts from reference TRBV5-4 and TRBJ2-5): ETGVTQSPTHLIKTRGQQVTLRCSSQSGHNTVSWYQQALGQGPQFIFQYYREEENGRGNFPPRFSGLQFPNYSSELNVNALELDDSALYLCASSPGTSGGQETQYFGPGTRLLVL.

The chain links TRBV6-1 to TRBJ1-5, with 7 bases matching TRBD1. The length of the CDR3 is 14 residues. J gave up 8 bases and V 9 bases, and 13 bases lay outside the gene matches. Germline V gene sequence: CDR1 MNHNS, CDR2 SASEGT. CDR3 in amino acids: CASSRQGFMEPQHF. Here the CDR3 DNA reads TGTGCCAGTAGCAGACAGGGTTTTATGGAGCCCCAGCATTTT.

The gene calls are TRBV19 and TRBJ2-7, with D unclear. Germline CDR1 and CDR2: LNHDA and SQIVND (reference sequence). The CDR3 is made up of 15 amino acids. Trimming left V 2 bases short and J 0 bases short, with 11 bases between. The CDR3 reads CASSIFYESSYEQYF. CDR3 coding DNA: TGTGCCAGTAGTATATTTTATGAGAGCTCCTACGAGCAGTACTTC.

The rearrangement uses TRBV7-6 and TRBJ2-1; 9 nucleotides match TRBD2. This CDR3 comprises 15 residues. Per germline, CDR1 SGHVS and CDR2 FNYEAQ. With V trimmed by 6 bases and J by 5 bases, 8 bases remained unmatched. The CDR3 is CASSSGLAPHNEQFF. CDR3 in DNA: TGTGCCAGCAGTTCCGGACTAGCGCCGCACAATGAGCAGTTCTTC.

The chain has TRBV5-1 and TRBJ2-1; D gene unclear. This CDR3 has 13 amino acids. Trimming left V 3 bases short and J 4 bases short, with 8 bases between. CDR1 SGHRS and CDR2 YFSETQ come from the germline V gene. Here the CDR3 DNA reads TGCGCCAGCAGCTCGAACAATTACAATGAGCAGTTCTTC. Its translation is CASSSNNYNEQFF.

The sample holds a few counts of this clone. V is TRBV2 and J is TRBJ1-1, with D possibly TRBD1 on 5 matching bases. V lost 3 bases and J 0 bases, leaving 8 bases between the germline ends. Looked up from germline, CDR1 is SNHLY and CDR2 is FYNNEI. The CDR3 has 14 amino acids. The CDR3 nucleotides read TGTGCCAGCAGTGATTGGGGCATGAACACTGAAGCTTTCTTT. Translation gives CASSDWGMNTEAFF.

The V gene is TRBV11-3, the J gene TRBJ2-3; no reliable D call. Germline CDR1 SGHNT, CDR2 YENEEA. This CDR3 is built from 16 residues. Trimming removed 2 bases at V and 0 bases at J, with 12 bases between. This chain's CDR3 is CASSLIEATSTDTQYF. DNA for the CDR3: TGTGCCAGCAGCTTAATAGAGGCGACTAGCACAGATACGCAGTATTTT.

The CDR3 DNA reads TGTGCCAGCACGGGAATCGGGGCCAACGTCCTGACTTTC. This sequence encodes CASTGIGANVLTF. The chain joins TRBV2 to TRBJ2-6; D possibly corresponds to TRBD2 (5 bases). Germline values: CDR1 SNHLY, CDR2 FYNNEI. With 7 bases removed from V and 4 bases from J, the gap between germline ends came to 8 bases. The CDR3 covers 13 residues.

The chain combines TRBV9 with TRBJ2-3, with TRBD2 matching 9 bases. The V gene end was trimmed by 3 bases and the J gene end by 3 bases; junction bases not matched to a gene: 2. The CDR3 covers 14 residues. Germline CDR1 and CDR2: SGDLS and YYNGEE. The CDR3 spells CASSEGLATDTQYF. The CDR3, as DNA: TGTGCCAGCAGCGAGGGACTAGCTACAGATACGCAGTATTTT.

This chain connects TRBV2 to TRBJ2-7; TRBD2 might be the D (6 bases). This CDR3 region has 12 residues. The germline V gene has CDR1 SNHLY and CDR2 FYNNEI. Between the trimmed V and J ends, which lost 6 bases and 2 bases, there was a span of 8 bases. CDR3 sequence reads: CASREGTYEQYF. CDR3 nucleotides: TGTGCCAGCAGGGAGGGGACCTACGAGCAGTACTTC.

The chain joins TRBV14 to TRBJ2-2; D might be TRBD2 (5 bases). V shed 4 bases and J shed 0 bases, with 9 bases lying between them. The CDR3 is made up of 15 amino acids. Germline CDR1 SGHDN, CDR2 FVKESK. CDR3 amino acids: CASSPRATNTGELFF. The CDR3 nucleotides read TGTGCCAGCAGCCCGAGGGCAACGAACACCGGGGAGCTGTTTTTT.

The chain has TRBV28 and TRBJ2-7; weak D call: TRBD1 (5 bases). V was pared by 2 bases and J by 2 bases, with 10 bases between. Germline CDR1 is MDHEN and CDR2 is SYDVKM. The CDR3 runs to 14 residues. CDR3 loop: CASSLKGLTYEQYF. CDR3 DNA sequence: TGTGCCAGCAGTTTAAAGGGGCTTACCTACGAGCAGTACTTC.